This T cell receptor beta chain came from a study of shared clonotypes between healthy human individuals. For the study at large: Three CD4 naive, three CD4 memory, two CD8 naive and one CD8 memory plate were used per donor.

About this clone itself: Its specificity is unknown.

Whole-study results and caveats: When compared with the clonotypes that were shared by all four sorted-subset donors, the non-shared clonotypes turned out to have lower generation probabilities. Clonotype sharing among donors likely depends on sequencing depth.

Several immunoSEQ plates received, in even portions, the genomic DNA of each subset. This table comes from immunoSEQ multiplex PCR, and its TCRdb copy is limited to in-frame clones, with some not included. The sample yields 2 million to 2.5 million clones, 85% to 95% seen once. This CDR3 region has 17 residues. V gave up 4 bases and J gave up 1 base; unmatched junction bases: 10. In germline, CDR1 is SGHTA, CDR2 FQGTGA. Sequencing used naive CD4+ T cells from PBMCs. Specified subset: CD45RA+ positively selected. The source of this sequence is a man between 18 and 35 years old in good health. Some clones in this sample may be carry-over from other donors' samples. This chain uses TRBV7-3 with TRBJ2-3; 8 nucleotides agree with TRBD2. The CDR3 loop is CASSYRHGAGGTDTQYF. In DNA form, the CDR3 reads TGTGCCAGCAGCTATAGACATGGAGCGGGAGGCACAGATACGCAGTATTTT. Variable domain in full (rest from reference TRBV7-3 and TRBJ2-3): GAGVSQTPSNKVTEKGKYVELRCDPISGHTALYWYRQSLGQGPEFLIYFQGTGAADDSGLPNDRFFAVRPEGSVSTLKIQRTERGDSAVYLCASSYRHGAGGTDTQYFGPGTRLTVL.